A single sample is the source of the 15 T cell receptor beta chains below, sequenced in a study of Graves' ophthalmopathy and Graves' hyperthyroidism. Amplified TCR beta CDR3 regions were obtained using RNA transcripts as template. A first-round RT-PCR used HTBI primers, followed by a second-round multiplex PCR. MiXCR, applied by TCRdb to the multiplex PCR reads, yields one record per CDR3 protein. The profile shows around 1,000,000 distinct CDR3 sequences, 35% to 45% of them singletons. Sequenced sample: peripheral blood or thyroid tissue (not recorded which). The origin of the receptors is an adult man with Graves' hyperthyroidism.

As to this clonotype: A much bigger clone sits one base away, suggesting this may be a read error. V and J are TRBV29-1 and TRBJ2-2; 9 bases fit TRBD1. Germline V gives CDR1 SQVTM, CDR2 ANQGSEA. This CDR3 spans 14 amino acids. In DNA form, the CDR3 reads TGCAGCGCCGGGACAGGGTCAAACACCGGGGGGCTGTTTTTT. This codes for CSAGTGSNTGGLFF.

V and J are TRBV10-3 and TRBJ2-7, with 13 bases aligning to TRBD2. The CDR3 extends over 16 amino acids. Looked up from germline, CDR1 is ENHRY and CDR2 is SYGVKD. V lost 6 bases to trimming and J lost 0 bases; unmatched junction nucleotides: 5. CDR3 DNA sequence: TGTGCCATCAGGAAGACTAGCGGGGGGAGCTCCTACGAGCAGTACTTC. Translated, it gives CAIRKTSGGSSYEQYF.

This clonotype was detected many times. The chain couples TRBV7-9 to TRBJ1-5; D is undetermined. The CDR3 is made up of 15 amino acids. The V gene lost 4 bases and the J gene lost 2 bases, with 12 bases spanning the gap. Germline V gene lookup returns CDR1 SEHNR and CDR2 FQNEAQ (reference sequence). DNA of the CDR3: TGTGCCAGCAGCTCCGAAAAGGAGGGCAATCAGCCCCAGCATTTT. Translated, it gives CASSSEKEGNQPQHF.

The rearrangement links TRBV10-3 to TRBJ1-1; D is perhaps TRBD1 (5 bases). Germline lookup yields CDR1 ENHRY and CDR2 SYGVKD. Trimming left V 4 bases short and J 0 bases short, with 15 bases between. This CDR3 has 16 amino acids. The CDR3: CAISVRGDGVNTEAFF. For the CDR3, the DNA is TGTGCCATCAGTGTACGGGGCGATGGGGTGAACACTGAAGCTTTCTTT.

The chain recombines TRBV29-1 with TRBJ1-1; the D is unclear. The V gene's germline CDR1 is SQVTM and CDR2 ANQGSEA. The CDR3 has 10 amino acids. V lost 7 bases to trimming and J lost 3 bases, with 6 bases between them. The CDR3 here is CSGEDTEAFF. The CDR3 DNA sequence: TGCAGCGGAGAGGACACTGAAGCTTTCTTT.

For this clonotype: This may come from a read error, since a much larger clone is one base off. The V and J genes are TRBV10-3 and TRBJ2-7, with a tentative D call TRBD2 (6 bases). This CDR3 region has 15 residues. V gave up 5 bases and J gave up 2 bases, with 16 bases separating them. Germline V gives CDR1 ENHRY, CDR2 SYGVKD. DNA of the CDR3: TGTGCCATCAGTTACGGGCGGGAAGAGACCTACGAGCAGTACTTC. This encodes CAISYGREETYEQYF.

The J gene is TRBJ1-1, the V gene TRBV19, with TRBD1 matching 7 bases. The CDR3 runs to 14 residues. Looked up from germline, CDR1 is LNHDA and CDR2 is SQIVND (reference sequence). Trimming removed 6 bases from V and 5 bases from J; junction bases left unmatched: 9. CDR3 in amino acids: CASSETGRGTEAFF. In DNA form, the CDR3 reads TGTGCCAGTAGCGAGACAGGGAGAGGAACTGAAGCTTTCTTT. Combining the CDR3 with reference TRBV19 and TRBJ1-1 gives the whole variable domain DGGITQSPKYLFRKEGQNVTLSCEQNLNHDAMYWYRQDPGQGLRLIYYSQIVNDFQKGDIAEGYSVSREKKESFPLTVTSAQKNPTAFYLCASSETGRGTEAFFGQGTRLTVV.

This chain connects TRBV6-5 to TRBJ1-2, with 9 bases aligning to TRBD1. CDR3 size: 16 residues. Germline CDR1 reads MNHEY; CDR2 reads SVGAGI. The V gene end was trimmed by 4 bases and the J gene end by 8 bases; junction bases not matched to a gene: 14. CDR3 in amino acids: CASSFLPSQDRGGYTF. CDR3 nucleotide sequence: TGTGCCAGCAGTTTCCTACCAAGCCAGGACAGGGGAGGCTACACCTTC.

The chain has TRBV9 and TRBJ1-2; 7 nucleotides agree with TRBD1. With 4 bases clipped from V and 6 bases from J, the junction kept 9 bases outside the gene matches. The germline V gene has CDR1 SGDLS and CDR2 YYNGEE. This CDR3 spans 14 amino acids. The CDR3 here is CASSPRGARDGYTF. DNA for the CDR3: TGTGCCAGCAGCCCCAGGGGGGCCAGGGATGGCTACACCTTC.

This clonotype was found many times. The rearrangement joins TRBV19 to TRBJ1-6; D is unresolved. The V gene lost 5 bases and the J gene lost 1 base, with 6 bases spanning the gap. The CDR3 length is 14 residues. From germline, CDR1 is LNHDA and CDR2 SQIVND (reference sequence). The CDR3, as DNA: TGTGCCAGTAGTGCGGCGTCCTATAATTCACCCCTCCACTTT. Protein: CASSAASYNSPLHF. Supplemented by reference TRBV19 and TRBJ1-6, the full variable domain reads DGGITQSPKYLFRKEGQNVTLSCEQNLNHDAMYWYRQDPGQGLRLIYYSQIVNDFQKGDIAEGYSVSREKKESFPLTVTSAQKNPTAFYLCASSAASYNSPLHFGNGTRLTVT.

This clonotype was recorded many times. The rearrangement uses TRBV2 and TRBJ2-5, with D unclear. Trimming shortened V by 4 bases and J by 1 base, and 16 bases separated the two germline ends. The CDR3 is 16 amino acids. Germline CDR1 SNHLY, CDR2 FYNNEI. The CDR3 coding sequence is TGTGCCAGCAGTGTTATGATGGGCAGACCCCAAGAGACCCAGTACTTC. Protein product: CASSVMMGRPQETQYF.

Note on this clonotype: One base away lies a much larger clone, so this may be a sequencing read error. This sequence joins TRBV20-1 and TRBJ1-2, with 7 bases matching TRBD1. This CDR3 region has 15 residues. Unmatched junction bases numbered 9, after V lost 5 bases and J lost 0 bases. Germline V gene sequence: CDR1 DFQATT, CDR2 SNEGSKA (reference sequence). CDR3 amino acids: CSAGTGQTSNYGYTF. The CDR3 DNA reads TGCAGTGCTGGAACGGGACAGACATCTAACTATGGCTACACCTTC.

J is TRBJ2-7 and V is TRBV7-8, with TRBD2 matching over 12 bases. Losses at the gene ends were 3 bases for V and 6 bases for J; bases not matched to a gene: 6. This CDR3 has 15 amino acids. Germline assignment: CDR1 SGHVS and CDR2 FQNEAQ. CDR3 nucleotides: TGTGCCAGCAGCTTGAGGACTAGCGGGAACACCGAGCAGTACTTC. This sequence encodes CASSLRTSGNTEQYF.

This clonotype has a count of ten or more. The chain joins TRBV2 to TRBJ2-7; the D is unclear. The CDR3 runs to 11 residues. Germline CDR1 SNHLY, CDR2 FYNNEI. Trimming cost V 4 bases and J 6 bases, with 7 bases left between them. CDR3 region: CASSGPSEQYF. As DNA, the CDR3 is TGTGCCAGCAGTGGACCCTCCGAGCAGTACTTC.

This clonotype was seen at least ten times. The chain couples TRBV29-1 to TRBJ2-6, with unresolved D. V lost 6 bases and J 3 bases, leaving 9 bases between the germline ends. Germline lookup yields CDR1 SQVTM and CDR2 ANQGSEA. The CDR3 runs to 13 residues. Here the CDR3 reads CSVERYGANVLTF. DNA of the CDR3: TGCAGCGTCGAACGTTATGGGGCCAACGTCCTGACTTTC.